This T cell receptor beta chain came from a study of blood T cell repertoires in COVID-19. Study as a whole: Nucleic acid was either cDNA or gDNA, and it came from T cells, B-cell-depleted T cells, or PBMCs.

This clone was picked up one time. Authors' processing steps: From reference gene primer amplification, estimates of nucleated cell counts were derived. The data were produced by immunoSEQ multiplex PCR, yet TCRdb's version contains in-frame clones alone and is incomplete. V, J and clone size were drawn from that table, and D and trimming were deduced from the DNA. The sample lists 300,000 to 350,000 clones; roughly 87% were seen once. Trimming removed 5 bases at V and 6 bases at J, with 13 bases between. Germline CDR1 MNHNY, CDR2 SVGAGI (reference sequence). The CDR3 extends over 14 amino acids. What was sequenced was peripheral blood. The receptor's source is a man aged 18 to 30 with active or convalescent COVID-19. The rearrangement joins TRBV6-6 to TRBJ2-2, with D unresolved. The CDR3 sequence: CASSPRAPSGELFF. The DNA for the CDR3 is TGTGCCAGCAGTCCTCGCGCTCCGTCCGGGGAGCTGTTTTTT.